This T cell receptor beta chain was sequenced during a study of control samples from healthy donors and cancer patients. V was shortened by 0 bases and J by 0 bases, with 8 bases between the two germline ends. The CDR3 sequence is 15 residues long. Per the germline V gene, CDR1 is ENHRY and CDR2 is SYGVKD. Method: immunoSEQ multiplex PCR; TCRdb's copy keeps in-frame clones and lacks some. Among approximately 44,000 clones, about three quarters were seen once, and the ten largest hold more than 15%. The sequence came from a male donor with melanoma. The gene calls are TRBV10-3 and TRBJ1-2; no firm D call. The source material was formalin-fixed, paraffin-embedded tissue. The CDR3 loop reads CAISESPGANYGYTF. The CDR3 nucleotides read TGTGCCATCAGTGAGTCGCCCGGAGCTAACTATGGCTACACCTTC.